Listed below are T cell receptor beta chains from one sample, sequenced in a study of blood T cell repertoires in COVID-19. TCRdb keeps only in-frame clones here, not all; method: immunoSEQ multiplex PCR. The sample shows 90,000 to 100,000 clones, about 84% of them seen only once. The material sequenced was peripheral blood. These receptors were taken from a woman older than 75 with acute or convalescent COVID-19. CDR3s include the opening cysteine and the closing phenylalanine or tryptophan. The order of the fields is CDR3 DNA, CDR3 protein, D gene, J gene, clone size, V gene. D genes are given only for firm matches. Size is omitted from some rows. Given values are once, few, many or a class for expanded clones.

TGTGCAAGTCGCTTGGCACCTCAGAGGTTGGGAAACACCATATATTTT,CASRLAPQRLGNTIYF,NA,TRBJ1-3,NA,TRBV12-2
TGCGCCAGCAGCCAAGATGTAACGGGGAGCGGGAATTCACCCCTCCACTTT,CASSQDVTGSGNSPLHF,NA,TRBJ1-6,NA,TRBV4-1
TGTGCCAGCAGCCTCCGATCACGGGATAACTATGGCTACACCTTC,CASSLRSRDNYGYTF,NA,TRBJ1-2,NA,TRBV9
TGCGCCAGCAGCCAGGTCGGTGCGGGGAGCTCCTACGAGCAGTACTTC,CASSQVGAGSSYEQYF,NA,TRBJ2-7,NA,TRBV4-3
TGTGCCAGCTCACCCACCACAGGGGCCAACACTGAAGCTTTCTTT,CASSPTTGANTEAFF,TRBD1,TRBJ1-1,NA,TRBV18
TGTGCCAGCAGTTACCGGGGACAGGTCTTAGTCAATGAGCAGTTCTTC,CASSYRGQVLVNEQFF,TRBD1,TRBJ2-1,NA,TRBV6-5
TGTGCCAGCAGCGTAGCGGTGGTCACAGATACGCAGTATTTT,CASSVAVVTDTQYF,NA,TRBJ2-3,NA,TRBV9
TGTGCCAGCAGCGTAGATGGGACAGGGGGAGAAAAACTGTTTTTT,CASSVDGTGGEKLFF,TRBD1,TRBJ1-4,once,TRBV9
TGTGCCAGCAGCTTAGCAATCGGGACAGATACGCAGTATTTT,CASSLAIGTDTQYF,NA,TRBJ2-3,NA,TRBV11-1
TGTGCCAGCAGCTCGGTCTCTTTGGCAGATACGCAGTATTTT,CASSSVSLADTQYF,NA,TRBJ2-3,few,TRBV5-6
TGTGCCAGCAGTGAATCGGGAGGCTCTGGAAACACCATATATTTT,CASSESGGSGNTIYF,NA,TRBJ1-3,NA,TRBV6-1
TGTGCCAGCAGCTCCCGCGGGGAATCCAATCAGCCCCAGCATTTT,CASSSRGESNQPQHF,NA,TRBJ1-5,once,TRBV7-8
TGTGCCAGCAGCTTATGGGGGGGGGCCGTAGATACGCAGTATTTT,CASSLWGGAVDTQYF,NA,TRBJ2-3,NA,TRBV7-2
TGTGCCAGTATAGGCCCGACAGGGAACTATGGCTACACCTTC,CASIGPTGNYGYTF,TRBD1,TRBJ1-2,NA,TRBV19
TGTGCCACCGGGGAGGGCGGCAGGGGAGATGGTGAGCAGTTCTTC,CATGEGGRGDGEQFF,NA,TRBJ2-1,NA,TRBV24-1
TGTGCCAGCAGTTACGGACAGGGGAGGGCTGAAGCTTTCTTT,CASSYGQGRAEAFF,TRBD1,TRBJ1-1,NA,TRBV6-5
TGTGCCAGCAGTGACGCAGGGGGCGCATATTCTTGGGGCTACACCTTC,CASSDAGGAYSWGYTF,TRBD1,TRBJ1-2,once,TRBV25-1
TGTGCCAGCAGCAAATGCGGACAGGGGAATGAAAAACTGTTTTTT,CASSKCGQGNEKLFF,NA,TRBJ1-4,NA,TRBV21-1
TGTGCCAGCCAAGGGGGGGACGAGCAGTACTTC,CASQGGDEQYF,NA,TRBJ2-7,NA,TRBV6-1
TGTGCCATCAGGGAGGGACAGTTTAATTCACCCCTCCACTTT,CAIREGQFNSPLHF,TRBD1,TRBJ1-6,NA,TRBV10-3
TGCAGCATCCGGAAAAGGGGACAGGGGAGCTACACCTTC,CSIRKRGQGSYTF,TRBD1,TRBJ1-2,few,TRBV29-1
TGTGCCAGCAGTGCTGCTAGCGGGGCAGCAGATACGCAGTATTTT,CASSAASGAADTQYF,TRBD2,TRBJ2-3,NA,TRBV2
TGTGCCAGCAGTTACTCCAGGGGGCAACCTGGCGAGCAGTACTTC,CASSYSRGQPGEQYF,TRBD1,TRBJ2-7,medium-sized,TRBV6-5
TGTGCCAGCAGCCCCGACAGGGGGAGAAGTGAAGCTTTCTTT,CASSPDRGRSEAFF,TRBD1,TRBJ1-1,NA,TRBV6-2/TRBV6-3
TGTGCCAGCTCACTTCTATCCGACACTGAAGCTTTCTTT,CASSLLSDTEAFF,NA,TRBJ1-1,NA,TRBV18
TGTGCCAGCTCGCCCACAGGGGGCTTCTCTGGAAACACCATATATTTT,CASSPTGGFSGNTIYF,TRBD1,TRBJ1-3,NA,TRBV18
TGTGCCAGCAGCTTAGCTGGACGGGGCACTGAAGCTTTCTTT,CASSLAGRGTEAFF,NA,TRBJ1-1,NA,TRBV11-2
TGTGCCACCAGTGCCTCGGGTGGCTACACCTTC,CATSASGGYTF,NA,TRBJ1-2,NA,TRBV24-1
TGCGCCAGCAGCCAAGACCGTTATGGCTACACCTTC,CASSQDRYGYTF,NA,TRBJ1-2,NA,TRBV4-1